Below, 26 T cell receptor beta chains from the same sample are listed, as sequenced in a study of T cells after yellow fever vaccination. MiXCR, applied by TCRdb to the 5' RACE reads, yields one record per CDR3 protein. Of a few hundred thousand distinct CDR3 sequences listed, 7% to 10% are singletons. The material sequenced was PBMCs, taken approximately 47 days after the first yellow fever vaccination. The receptors come from a man aged 18 to 30 who received the YFV17D yellow fever vaccine.

Only a few counts were recorded for this clonotype. The gene calls are TRBV5-1 and TRBJ1-5, with TRBD1 matching over 8 bases. The CDR3 consists of 16 residues. V shed 0 bases, J shed 7 bases, and the junction held 9 bases outside the gene matches. Germline values: CDR1 SGHRS, CDR2 YFSETQ. The CDR3 here is CASSLGAGGYGQPQHF. The CDR3 nucleotides read TGCGCCAGCAGCTTGGGGGCAGGGGGCTATGGGCAGCCCCAGCATTTT. The full variable domain, in which reference TRBV5-1 and TRBJ1-5 provide the parts outside the CDR3, is KAGVTQTPRYLIKTRGQQVTLSCSPISGHRSVSWYQQTPGQGLQFLFEYFSETQRNKGNFPGRFSGRQFSNSRSEMNVSTLELGDSALYLCASSLGAGGYGQPQHFGDGTRLSIL.

The genes are TRBV6-2 or TRBV6-3 and TRBJ2-3, with 9 nucleotides matching TRBD2. With V trimmed by 8 bases and J by 8 bases, 14 bases remained unmatched. The CDR3 loop spans 15 amino acids. In germline, CDR1 is MNHEY, CDR2 SVGEGT. The DNA for the CDR3 is TGTGCCAGCCGATCCGACCTAGCGGGGACGGGTACGCAGTATTTT. Protein product: CASRSDLAGTGTQYF.

This clonotype was observed a few times. V usage is TRBV30 and J usage is TRBJ1-6; tentative D call: TRBD1 (5 bases). From germline, CDR1 is GTSNPN and CDR2 SVGIG (reference sequence). This CDR3 comprises 15 residues. The chain's CDR3 is CASRGTSSYNSPLHF. In DNA form, the CDR3 reads TGTGCTTCGAGGGGCACCAGCTCCTATAATTCACCCCTCCACTTT.

In this sample, this clonotype turned up once. The chain has TRBV20-1 and TRBJ2-5, with TRBD2 matching over 13 bases. From germline, CDR1 is DFQATT and CDR2 SNEGSKA (reference sequence). V shed 3 bases and J 0 bases; nucleotides not matched to a gene: 4. The length of the CDR3 is 16 residues. CDR3 in amino acids: CSASKGTSGDQETQYF. The CDR3 DNA is TGCAGTGCTAGTAAGGGGACTAGCGGGGACCAAGAGACCCAGTACTTC.

The chain is built from TRBV6-5 and TRBJ2-5; D assignment may be TRBD1 or TRBD2 (5 bases each). The CDR3 runs 14 residues. Germline lookup yields CDR1 MNHEY and CDR2 SVGAGI. Trimming shortened V by 5 bases and J by 0 bases, and 10 bases separated the two germline ends. The CDR3 nucleotides are TGTGCCAGCAGTCTACCGGGACACCAAGAGACCCAGTACTTC. It yields the protein CASSLPGHQETQYF.

This clonotype has more than one count but fewer than ten. The rearrangement links TRBV5-1 to TRBJ1-6, with D uncertain. This CDR3 is 14 amino acids long. Per germline, CDR1 SGHRS and CDR2 YFSETQ. With 5 bases removed from V and 1 base from J, the gap between germline ends came to 7 bases. This chain's CDR3 is CASRDRSYNSPLHF. In nucleotides, the CDR3 is TGCGCCAGCAGGGATCGGTCCTATAATTCACCCCTCCACTTT.

This clonotype was observed a handful of times. V is TRBV23-1 and J is TRBJ2-5; D not resolved. Being an ORF, TRBV23-1 has a function that is uncertain. This CDR3 has 11 residues. Trimming pared 9 bases from V and 7 bases from J, leaving 12 bases between. DNA for the CDR3: TGCGCCAGTCGTGGGTCAGTGACCCAGTACTTC. Its protein product is CASRGSVTQYF.

The gene calls are TRBV5-1 and TRBJ2-2, with TRBD2 matching over 14 bases. V dropped 7 bases and J dropped 6; count of bases not matched to a gene: 5. There are 15 residues in the CDR3. Germline CDR1 reads SGHRS; CDR2 reads YFSETQ. The DNA of the CDR3 is TGCGCCAGCGGACGACTAGCGGGGGGGGCCGGGGAGCTGTTTTTT. This codes for CASGRLAGGAGELFF.

The chain uses TRBV9 and TRBJ1-1; D is uncertain. Trimming took 3 bases from V and 1 from J, leaving 4 bases between them. Germline CDR1 SGDLS, CDR2 YYNGEE. CDR3 size: 12 residues. CDR3 sequence: CASSGWNTEAFF. CDR3 DNA sequence: TGTGCCAGCAGCGGCTGGAACACTGAAGCTTTCTTT.

There are many counts of this clonotype. The gene calls are TRBV20-1 and TRBJ2-3, with 9 bases matching TRBD2. CDR1 DFQATT and CDR2 SNEGSKA come from the germline V gene (reference sequence). The CDR3 is 15 residues long. J was trimmed by 4 bases and V by 7 bases; bases with no gene match: 12. In DNA, the CDR3 is TGCAGTGAGCTGGCCGCGGGGGGGATGCCAGATACGCAGTATTTT. This gives the protein CSELAAGGMPDTQYF.

This chain links TRBV7-3 with TRBJ1-2, with D possibly matching TRBD1 (5 bases). Trimming took 3 bases from V and 4 from J, leaving 24 bases between them. In germline, CDR1 is SGHTA, CDR2 FQGTGA. The CDR3 is made up of 18 amino acids. CDR3 nucleotides: TGTGCCAGCAGCTTGGAGACCGGGACGCTCCGGGCCGGCTATGGCTACACCTTC. Its protein is CASSLETGTLRAGYGYTF.

This clonotype was counted only a few times. The chain links TRBV7-2 to TRBJ2-2, with 8 nucleotides matching TRBD2. The V gene's germline CDR1 is SGHTA and CDR2 FQGNSA. This CDR3 spans 15 amino acids. Losses at the gene ends were 2 bases for V and 6 bases for J; bases not matched to a gene: 5. This CDR3 is CASSLWSGGAGELFF. The CDR3 nucleotides are TGTGCCAGCAGCTTATGGTCCGGGGGGGCCGGGGAGCTGTTTTTT.

The sample holds a few counts of this clonotype. The rearrangement links TRBV4-3 to TRBJ1-3; D gene unclear. The CDR3 covers 15 residues. Germline V gives CDR1 LGHNA, CDR2 YSLEER. V was pared by 0 bases and J by 4 bases, with 10 bases between. The CDR3 sequence is CASSQEARSGNTIYF. DNA for the CDR3: TGCGCCAGCAGCCAAGAGGCTCGGTCCGGAAACACCATATATTTT.

This clonotype was detected many times. The chain is built from TRBV4-1 and TRBJ1-2, with 10 bases lining up with TRBD1. The CDR3 length is 18 residues. Germline V lookup: CDR1 MGHRA, CDR2 YSYEKL. V was pared by 1 base and J by 2 bases, with 10 bases of the junction left unmatched. In DNA form, the CDR3 reads TGCGCCAGCAGCCAAGTAGGCCCGGGACAGGGGTCAAACTATGGCTACACCTTC. This encodes CASSQVGPGQGSNYGYTF.

This clonotype was seen only a few times. The chain links TRBV5-5 to TRBJ2-7; TRBD1 matches at 7 bases. The ends lost 0 bases at V and 5 bases at J; junction bases unmatched: 5. CDR3 length: 14 amino acids. The germline V gene has CDR1 SGHKS and CDR2 YYEKEE (reference sequence). This CDR3 is CASSLEDRSHEQYF. CDR3 DNA: TGTGCCAGCAGCTTGGAGGACAGGTCCCACGAGCAGTACTTC.

This clonotype was counted many times. The genes are TRBV5-1 and TRBJ1-1; a possible D gene is TRBD1 (5 bases). Trimming removed 0 bases from V and 1 base from J, with 13 bases in between. Germline V gene sequence: CDR1 SGHRS, CDR2 YFSETQ. CDR3 size: 16 residues. In nucleotides, the CDR3 is TGCGCCAGCAGCTTGGGCGGAACAGGCGGGAACACTGAAGCTTTCTTT. It translates to CASSLGGTGGNTEAFF.

This clonotype was recorded many times. The rearrangement links TRBV4-1 to TRBJ2-1; the D is unclear. From germline, CDR1 is MGHRA and CDR2 YSYEKL. The CDR3 extends over 14 amino acids. V gave up 1 base and J gave up 4 bases, with 8 bases separating them. The DNA of the CDR3 is TGCGCCAGCAGCCAAGGACTGGGTTACAATGAGCAGTTCTTC. Translation gives CASSQGLGYNEQFF.

The sample holds a few counts of this clonotype. The chain recombines TRBV4-1 with TRBJ1-6; no clear D. The ends were cut back, 1 base at V and 8 bases at J, with 15 bases in the middle. This CDR3 is built from 16 residues. The germline V gene encodes CDR1 MGHRA and CDR2 YSYEKL. The CDR3 region is CASSQVAATMHSPLHF. The CDR3 nucleotides are TGCGCCAGCAGCCAAGTAGCGGCTACTATGCATTCACCCCTCCACTTT.

This clonotype was counted many times. This chain connects TRBV5-4 to TRBJ2-3; D is tentatively TRBD1 or TRBD2 (6 bases each). The CDR3 is made up of 15 amino acids. The ends were cut back, 2 bases at V and 0 bases at J, with 10 bases in the middle. CDR1 SGHNT and CDR2 YYREEE come from the germline V gene (reference sequence). For the CDR3, the DNA is TGTGCCAGCAGCTTCGGGGGCCCTAGCACAGATACGCAGTATTTT. This gives the protein CASSFGGPSTDTQYF.

The rearrangement uses TRBV9 and TRBJ2-7; no clear D gene. CDR3 length equals 14 residues. V lost 4 bases and J 0 bases, leaving 11 bases between the germline ends. Germline V gene data show CDR1 as SGDLS and CDR2 as YYNGEE. Here the CDR3 reads CASSTRLNSYEQYF. CDR3 in DNA: TGTGCCAGCAGCACACGACTCAACTCCTACGAGCAGTACTTC.

The chain carries TRBV20-1 and TRBJ1-1; no clear D gene. The ends were cut back, 7 bases at V and 1 base at J, with 7 bases in the middle. The CDR3 length is 11 residues. From germline, CDR1 is DFQATT and CDR2 SNEGSKA (reference sequence). CDR3 bases: TGCAGTGTAACAGCGAACACTGAAGCTTTCTTT. This sequence encodes CSVTANTEAFF.

This clonotype has only a few counts. The chain recombines TRBV6-2 or TRBV6-3 with TRBJ2-3, with no clear D. CDR1 and CDR2 (germline): MNHEY, SVGEGT. The germline V and J ends were trimmed by 0 bases and 4 bases, with 20 bases remaining between them. This CDR3 is 18 amino acids long. The CDR3 spells CASSYSTFAAQGADTQYF. CDR3 in DNA: TGTGCCAGCAGTTACTCGACATTCGCAGCCCAAGGTGCAGATACGCAGTATTTT.

This clonotype was observed at least ten times. The chain recombines TRBV29-1 with TRBJ1-1; TRBD1 is a possible D gene (5 bases). This CDR3 spans 10 amino acids. Looked up from germline, CDR1 is SQVTM and CDR2 is ANQGSEA. V lost 5 bases, J lost 7 bases, and 8 bases lay in between. The CDR3: CSVMGHEAFF. Here the CDR3 DNA reads TGCAGCGTTATGGGGCATGAAGCTTTCTTT.

The V call is TRBV24-1, the J call TRBJ2-2; 9 positions agree with TRBD1. The germline gives CDR1 KGHDR, CDR2 SFDVKD. This CDR3 spans 18 amino acids. Trimming at V came to 3 bases and at J to 4 bases, leaving 11 bases not matched to a gene. CDR3 protein: CATSDPSMGQGGTGELFF. DNA of the CDR3: TGTGCCACCAGTGATCCCTCGATGGGACAGGGAGGCACCGGGGAGCTGTTTTTT.

This clonotype appeared many times. The chain employs TRBV2 and TRBJ2-6; D is unclear. This CDR3 has 15 residues. V lost 5 bases, J lost 0 bases, and 8 bases lay in between. Germline V lookup: CDR1 SNHLY, CDR2 FYNNEI. The CDR3 nucleotides read TGTGCCAGCAGTCCATTAGGCTCTGGGGCCAACGTCCTGACTTTC. It yields the protein CASSPLGSGANVLTF.

This clonotype was found a few times. The chain has TRBV6-5 and TRBJ2-3; no clear D. CDR1 MNHEY and CDR2 SVGAGI come from the germline V gene. Between the trimmed V and J ends, which lost 0 bases and 2 bases, there was a span of 9 bases. The CDR3 extends over 15 amino acids. The CDR3 spells CASSYSPGSTDTQYF. The CDR3 DNA reads as TGTGCCAGCAGTTACTCGCCGGGTTCCACAGATACGCAGTATTTT.